The rows below give T cell receptor beta chains drawn from one sample of a study of blood T cell repertoires in COVID-19. TCRdb's table, derived via immunoSEQ multiplex PCR, lists solely in-frame clones and lacks some. The sample yields around 110,000 clones, approximately 90% seen once. The sample consisted of peripheral blood. These receptors were collected from a middle-aged man with acute or convalescent COVID-19. Each CDR3 is given with its conserved first and last residue. D genes are given only for firm matches. Only some rows state a clone size, as once, few, many or a class for expanded clones.

TRBV29-1	TRBJ1-6	.	few	CSVGEGRGSPLHF	TGCAGCGTTGGGGAGGGTCGTGGTTCACCCCTCCACTTT
TRBV5-1	TRBJ2-7	.	.	CASSLAVDSSYEQYF	TGCGCCAGCAGCTTGGCGGTGGACAGCTCCTACGAGCAGTACTTC
TRBV5-1	TRBJ1-2	.	.	CASSQWDYDRDYGYTF	TGCGCCAGCAGCCAATGGGACTACGACCGAGACTATGGCTACACCTTC
TRBV19	TRBJ2-3	.	.	CASSSDRTDTQYF	TGTGCCAGTAGCAGCGACCGCACAGATACGCAGTATTTT
TRBV9	TRBJ2-5	TRBD1	.	CASSVSGTGLGETQYF	TGTGCCAGCAGCGTTTCTGGGACAGGGTTAGGAGAGACCCAGTACTTC
TRBV7-2	TRBJ1-5	TRBD1	.	CASSPTDRRNSNQPQHF	TGTGCCAGCAGCCCGACGGACAGGAGAAATAGCAATCAGCCCCAGCATTTT
TRBV5-8	TRBJ2-5	TRBD2	.	CASSLSGGNQETQYF	TGTGCCAGCAGCCTTAGCGGGGGGAACCAAGAGACCCAGTACTTC
TRBV11-2	TRBJ1-1	.	.	CASSRDSPNTEAFF	TGTGCCAGCAGCCGTGACAGCCCGAACACTGAAGCTTTCTTT
TRBV2	TRBJ2-5	TRBD1	.	CASSVQGDKTQYF	TGTGCCAGCAGTGTACAGGGGGACAAGACCCAGTACTTC
TRBV13	TRBJ2-7	TRBD1	.	CASSLGGQGALEQYF	TGTGCCAGCAGCTTGGGTGGACAGGGGGCCTTGGAGCAGTACTTC
TRBV19	TRBJ1-5	.	.	CASSIQGMLHQPQHF	TGTGCCAGTAGTATCCAGGGTATGCTCCACCAGCCCCAGCATTTT
TRBV30	TRBJ1-5	TRBD1	.	CAWSPGQAEQPQHF	TGTGCCTGGAGTCCCGGACAGGCGGAACAGCCCCAGCATTTT
TRBV30	TRBJ1-5	TRBD1	.	CAWSAGQSNQPQHF	TGTGCCTGGAGTGCGGGACAGTCGAATCAGCCCCAGCATTTT
TRBV3-1/TRBV3-2	TRBJ1-2	.	few	CASSQASYGYTF	TGTGCCAGCAGCCAAGCCTCCTATGGCTACACCTTC
TRBV30	TRBJ1-5	TRBD1	.	CATGQGSGQPQHF	TGTGCAACGGGACAGGGATCGGGGCAGCCCCAGCATTTT
TRBV3-1/TRBV3-2	TRBJ1-4	.	.	CASRRTVGRGNEKLFF	TGTGCCAGCAGGCGGACAGTCGGGAGGGGTAATGAAAAACTGTTTTTT
TRBV10-2	TRBJ1-1	TRBD1	.	CASRQGVKTEAFF	TGCGCCAGCAGGCAGGGGGTGAAGACTGAAGCTTTCTTT
TRBV5-1	TRBJ1-2	TRBD1	.	CASSPRDRTSNYGYTF	TGCGCCAGCAGCCCCCGGGACAGAACTTCTAACTATGGCTACACCTTC
TRBV4-2	TRBJ1-2	TRBD1	.	CASSQEVTGGGYGYTF	TGTGCCAGCAGCCAAGAAGTCACAGGGGGCGGCTATGGCTACACCTTC
TRBV12-3/TRBV12-4	TRBJ2-5	.	.	CASSLRVQETQYF	TGTGCCAGCAGTTTACGAGTCCAAGAGACCCAGTACTTC
TRBV19	TRBJ1-3	.	.	CASSIAGHSGNTIYF	TGTGCCAGTAGTATCGCGGGCCACTCTGGAAACACCATATATTTT
TRBV4-3	TRBJ2-1	TRBD1	few	CASSQTTPAGGEQFF	TGCGCCAGCAGCCAGACAACCCCGGCAGGGGGTGAGCAGTTCTTC
TRBV30	TRBJ1-1	.	.	CAWSLGGPEAFF	TGTGCCTGGAGTTTGGGGGGTCCTGAAGCTTTCTTT
TRBV29-1	TRBJ2-4	.	once	CSVDRQGIQYF	TGCAGCGTTGATCGCCAGGGGATTCAGTACTTC
TRBV29-1	TRBJ2-1	TRBD2	.	CSVEGTSGRPRDYNEQFF	TGCAGCGTTGAAGGGACTAGCGGGAGGCCGCGGGACTACAATGAGCAGTTCTTC
TRBV7-2	TRBJ2-5	TRBD1	.	CASSTGTVGTQYF	TGTGCCAGCAGCACTGGGACAGTGGGGACCCAGTACTTC
TRBV4-1	TRBJ1-1	TRBD1	.	CASSQPPGQGVAAFF	TGCGCCAGCAGCCAACCACCGGGACAGGGAGTTGCAGCTTTCTTT
TRBV6-6	TRBJ1-3	.	.	CASSYSRDSGNTIYF	TGTGCCAGCAGTTACTCCCGGGACTCTGGAAACACCATATATTTT
TRBV2	TRBJ2-7	.	.	CASRRQGSDYEQYF	TGTGCCAGCAGACGCCAGGGTTCGGACTACGAGCAGTACTTC
TRBV4-2	TRBJ2-2	.	.	CASSQGRQTGELFF	TGTGCCAGCAGCCAAGGCCGACAGACCGGGGAGCTGTTTTTT
TRBV18	TRBJ1-3	TRBD1	.	CASSAKTGSSGNTIYF	TGTGCCAGCTCAGCCAAGACAGGGTCCTCTGGAAACACCATATATTTT
TRBV2	TRBJ1-2	.	.	CASSEGSRDGYTF	TGTGCCAGCAGTGAAGGCAGCCGGGATGGCTACACCTTC
TRBV5-1	TRBJ1-1	TRBD1	.	CASTPMAGTENTEAFF	TGCGCCAGCACACCAATGGCCGGGACAGAGAACACTGAAGCTTTCTTT
TRBV5-4	TRBJ2-3	TRBD2	once	CASSLVAGGNTDTQYF	TGTGCCAGCAGCTTGGTGGCGGGAGGGAACACAGATACGCAGTATTTT
TRBV29-1	TRBJ2-5	.	.	CSVASRAGSQYF	TGCAGCGTTGCTTCGAGAGCCGGGTCCCAGTACTTC
TRBV2	TRBJ1-5	.	.	CASSPRQGNQPQHF	TGTGCCAGCAGTCCTAGACAGGGCAATCAGCCCCAGCATTTT
TRBV5-1	TRBJ1-2	TRBD1	.	CASRRTGARGYTF	TGCGCCAGCAGAAGGACAGGGGCGCGTGGCTACACCTTC
TRBV6-1	TRBJ1-1	.	.	CASSEGSGTEAFF	TGTGCCAGCAGTGAAGGGAGCGGCACTGAAGCTTTCTTT
TRBV5-8	TRBJ1-2	TRBD1	.	CASRPGTGGVGWGGYTF	TGTGCCAGCAGACCTGGGACAGGGGGCGTCGGTTGGGGAGGCTACACCTTC
TRBV7-2	TRBJ1-2	.	.	CASSLARQGYNGYTF	TGTGCCAGCAGCTTAGCTCGTCAGGGGTATAATGGCTACACCTTC
TRBV12-3/TRBV12-4	TRBJ2-2	.	.	CASSPRLTGELFF	TGTGCCAGCAGTCCCCGACTTACCGGGGAGCTGTTTTTT
TRBV6-5	TRBJ2-2	.	.	CASSKTLGELFF	TGTGCCAGCAGTAAGACTCTCGGGGAGCTGTTTTTT
TRBV12-3/TRBV12-4	TRBJ1-4	.	.	CASSLREKLFF	TGTGCCAGCAGTTTGAGGGAAAAACTGTTTTTT
TRBV19	TRBJ1-5	.	.	CASSATVGSNQPQHF	TGTGCCAGTAGTGCCACGGTTGGTAGCAATCAGCCCCAGCATTTT
TRBV5-1	TRBJ2-7	.	once	CASSLGGSNYEQYF	TGCGCCAGCAGCTTGGGAGGGTCCAACTACGAGCAGTACTTC
TRBV12-3/TRBV12-4	TRBJ2-5	.	few	CASSLFAEETQYF	TGTGCCAGCAGTTTATTTGCGGAAGAGACCCAGTACTTC
TRBV20-1	TRBJ1-1	.	.	CSARGGTEAFF	TGCAGTGCTAGAGGAGGGACTGAAGCTTTCTTT
TRBV7-6	TRBJ2-1	TRBD1	.	CASSLADRSWSNEQFF	TGTGCCAGCAGCTTAGCGGACAGGTCGTGGAGCAATGAGCAGTTCTTC
TRBV6-5	TRBJ2-3	.	few	CASSRGTVGTDTQYF	TGTGCCAGCAGTCGGGGGACTGTTGGCACAGATACGCAGTATTTT
TRBV27	TRBJ2-2	TRBD2	.	CASSSREGNTGELFF	TGTGCCAGCAGTTCGCGGGAGGGAAACACCGGGGAGCTGTTTTTT
TRBV9	TRBJ1-1	TRBD1	.	CASSPGGGQGTEAFF	TGTGCCAGCAGCCCAGGTGGGGGACAGGGCACTGAAGCTTTCTTT
TRBV4-1	TRBJ1-1	.	.	CASSHSGLEVFF	TGCGCCAGCAGCCATTCAGGTTTGGAGGTTTTCTTT
TRBV30	TRBJ2-4	.	.	CAWSKQGVIHIQYF	TGTGCCTGGAGTAAACAGGGAGTTATACACATTCAGTACTTC
TRBV19	TRBJ2-5	TRBD1	.	CASRQGTGGSETQYF	TGTGCCAGTAGGCAAGGGACAGGGGGGTCGGAGACCCAGTACTTC
TRBV21-1	TRBJ2-7	.	.	CASSKGGATGGDF	TGTGCCAGCAGCAAAGGAGGCGCGACAGGAGGAGACTTC